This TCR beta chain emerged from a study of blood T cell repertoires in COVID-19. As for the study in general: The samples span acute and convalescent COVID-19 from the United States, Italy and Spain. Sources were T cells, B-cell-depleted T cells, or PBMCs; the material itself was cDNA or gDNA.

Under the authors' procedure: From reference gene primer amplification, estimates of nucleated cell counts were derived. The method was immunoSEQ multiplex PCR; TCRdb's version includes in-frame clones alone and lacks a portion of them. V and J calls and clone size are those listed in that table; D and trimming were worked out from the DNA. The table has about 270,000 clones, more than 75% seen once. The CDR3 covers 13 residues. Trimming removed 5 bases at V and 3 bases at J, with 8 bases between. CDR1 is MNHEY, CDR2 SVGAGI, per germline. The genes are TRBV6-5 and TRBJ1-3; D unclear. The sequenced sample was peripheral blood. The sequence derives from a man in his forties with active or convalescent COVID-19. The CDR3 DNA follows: TGTGCCAGCAGTATCCGGGATGGAAACACCATATATTTT. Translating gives CASSIRDGNTIYF.